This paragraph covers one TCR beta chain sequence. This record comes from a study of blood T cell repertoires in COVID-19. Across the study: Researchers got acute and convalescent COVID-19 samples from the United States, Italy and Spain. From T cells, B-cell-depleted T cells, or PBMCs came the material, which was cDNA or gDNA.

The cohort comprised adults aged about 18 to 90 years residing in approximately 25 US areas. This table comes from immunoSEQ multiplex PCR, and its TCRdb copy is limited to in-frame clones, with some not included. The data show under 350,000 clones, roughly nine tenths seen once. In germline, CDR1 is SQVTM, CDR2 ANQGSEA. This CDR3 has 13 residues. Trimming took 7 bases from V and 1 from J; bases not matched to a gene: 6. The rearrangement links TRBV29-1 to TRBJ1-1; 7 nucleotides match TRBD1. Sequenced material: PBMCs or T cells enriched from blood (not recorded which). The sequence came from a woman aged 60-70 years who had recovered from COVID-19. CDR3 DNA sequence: TGCAGCGCCGCGGACAGGCCGAACACTGAAGCTTTCTTT. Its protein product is CSAADRPNTEAFF. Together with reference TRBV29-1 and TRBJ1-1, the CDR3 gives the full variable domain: SAVISQKPSRDICQRGTSLTIQCQVDSQVTMMFWYRQQPGQSLTLIATANQGSEATYESGFVIDKFPISRPNLTFSTLTVSNMSPEDSSIYLCSAADRPNTEAFFGQGTRLTVV.